This paragraph covers one TCR beta chain sequence. Patients of the Seattle cohort, enrolled during active infection, were followed longitudinally. In the original processing: Estimates of nucleated cell counts were drawn from the amplification of reference gene primers. TCRdb's table, derived via immunoSEQ multiplex PCR, lists solely in-frame clones and lacks some. V, J and clone size are taken as reported in that table, and D and trimming were inferred from the DNA itself. The repertoire holds 50,000 to 70,000 clones, with 80% to 85% as singletons. V gave up 3 bases and J gave up 4 bases; unmatched junction bases: 2. The CDR3 spans 16 residues. In germline, CDR1 is MGHRA, CDR2 YSYEKL. The data originate from a study of blood T cell repertoires in COVID-19. The wider study: The cDNA or gDNA used as material had been derived from T cells, B-cell-depleted T cells, or PBMCs.

This TCR derives from a man of 80 years or more with COVID-19, enrolled during active disease. The specimen was peripheral blood. The chain couples TRBV4-1 to TRBJ2-5, with 16 bases that match TRBD2. CDR3 amino acids: CASSQGLAGGRETQYF. Written as DNA, the CDR3 is TGCGCCAGCAGCCAGGGACTAGCGGGGGGGAGAGAGACCCAGTACTTC.